Presented here are 21 T cell receptor beta chains from one specimen sequenced in a study of OX40 agonist ivuxolimab in advanced cancers. The method was immunoSEQ multiplex PCR; TCRdb's version includes in-frame clones alone and lacks a portion of them. The table records 52,000 or so clones, roughly 84% of them present only once. Here the sequenced sample was CD4+ or CD8+ T cells sorted from blood, taken in a trial of the OX40 agonist ivuxolimab. All receptors come from an adult with an advanced solid tumor such as melanoma, head and neck, liver or kidney cancer.

The chain carries TRBV29-1 and TRBJ1-3; D uncertain. The V end lost 7 bases, the J end lost 3 bases, and 7 bases lay between the germline ends. This CDR3 is built from 11 residues. Germline V gene data show CDR1 as SQVTM and CDR2 as ANQGSEA. Here the CDR3 DNA reads TGCAGCGGTGGTTATGGAAACACCATATATTTT. This gives the protein CSGGYGNTIYF.

The V gene is TRBV6-1, the J gene TRBJ1-5; maybe TRBD1 (5 bases). CDR1 and CDR2 (germline): MNHNS, SASEGT. V lost 8 bases and J 5 bases, leaving 13 bases between the germline ends. The CDR3 runs 13 residues. The CDR3 here is CASLNQGYQPQHF. CDR3 nucleotides: TGTGCCAGCCTGAATCAGGGATATCAGCCCCAGCATTTT.

This clone was recorded only once. The V and J genes are TRBV6-9 and TRBJ2-1, with D maybe TRBD2 (6 bases). Germline CDR1 MNHGY, CDR2 SVAAGI. V shed 4 bases and J shed 9 bases, with 16 bases lying between them. The CDR3 runs to 14 residues. CDR3 sequence: CASSWRDAGGEQFF. The CDR3 DNA is TGTGCCAGCAGTTGGCGGGATGCCGGGGGTGAGCAGTTCTTC.

The chain uses TRBV4-3 and TRBJ1-2; no reliable D call. The V end lost 0 bases, the J end lost 5 bases, and 10 bases lay between the germline ends. CDR3 length: 14 residues. Germline CDR1 LGHNA, CDR2 YSLEER. CDR3 bases: TGCGCCAGCAGCCAAGAAGACGGAGCATATGGCTACACCTTC. Residues: CASSQEDGAYGYTF.

This clone was counted a few times. The chain recombines TRBV9 with TRBJ1-4; 7 nucleotides agree with TRBD1. Germline loops: CDR1 SGDLS, CDR2 YYNGEE. J was trimmed by 8 bases and V by 3 bases; bases with no gene match: 19. The CDR3 totals 18 residues. DNA of the CDR3: TGTGCCAGCAGCGCGGGCGGTGCGGGTACAGGGGTAAGGGAAAAACTGTTTTTT. The encoded protein is CASSAGGAGTGVREKLFF.

The chain links TRBV29-1 to TRBJ2-1; D is possibly TRBD1 (6 bases). V lost 6 bases to trimming and J lost 8 bases, with 14 bases between them. The CDR3 totals 12 residues. Per germline, CDR1 SQVTM and CDR2 ANQGSEA. In nucleotides, the CDR3 is TGCAGCGTGGAGACGGACAGATATGAGCAGTTCTTC. It is translated as CSVETDRYEQFF.

This chain uses TRBV23-1 with TRBJ2-7; either TRBD1 or TRBD2 may fit D (5 bases each). TRBV23-1 is identified as an open reading frame with a role that is uncertain. This CDR3 region has 16 residues. Trimming removed 4 bases from V and 2 bases from J, with 18 bases in between. The CDR3 DNA reads as TGCGCCAGCAGTCTCAAGGATGGGGACGGGCCCTACGAGCAGTACTTC. Its translation is CASSLKDGDGPYEQYF.

The genes are TRBV5-4 and TRBJ2-7, with 12 bases lining up with TRBD1. Germline V gives CDR1 SGHNT, CDR2 YYREEE (reference sequence). After removal of 0 bases from V and 9 bases from J, the junction contained 1 base not matched to a gene. There are 13 residues in the CDR3. The CDR3 loop is CASSLEGQGAQYF. Here the CDR3 DNA reads TGTGCCAGCAGCTTGGAGGGACAGGGGGCGCAGTACTTC.

The chain employs TRBV5-5 and TRBJ2-3; possible D gene TRBD2, 6 bases. The ends were cut back, 7 bases at V and 4 bases at J, with 13 bases in the middle. Germline CDR1 reads SGHKS; CDR2 reads YYEKEE (reference sequence). The CDR3 extends over 13 amino acids. CDR3 sequence: CASAGLAADTQYF. The CDR3 nucleotides read TGTGCCAGCGCGGGGCTAGCCGCAGATACGCAGTATTTT.

The rearrangement uses TRBV5-1 and TRBJ2-3, with a tentative D call TRBD2 (6 bases). The germline V gene encodes CDR1 SGHRS and CDR2 YFSETQ. V was clipped by 4 bases and J by 0 bases, with 6 bases between them. The CDR3 is 13 amino acids. The DNA of the CDR3 is TGCGCCAGCAGCGGGACTAGCACAGATACGCAGTATTTT. Residues: CASSGTSTDTQYF.

V is TRBV5-4 and J is TRBJ2-5; no reliable D call. From germline, CDR1 is SGHNT and CDR2 YYREEE (reference sequence). The CDR3 covers 15 residues. Trimming stripped 0 bases from V and 4 bases from J, with 13 bases between. CDR3 in amino acids: CASSLGLEVTETQYF. CDR3 DNA sequence: TGTGCCAGCAGCTTGGGGCTAGAGGTGACAGAGACCCAGTACTTC.

The V and J genes are TRBV28 and TRBJ2-7, with a possible D match to TRBD2 (6 bases). CDR1 MDHEN and CDR2 SYDVKM come from the germline V gene. The CDR3 has 15 amino acids. Trimming pared 5 bases from V and 5 bases from J, leaving 19 bases between. CDR3 DNA sequence: TGTGCCAGCAGTCCACGACTAGAGATTTACCACGAGCAGTACTTC. It is translated as CASSPRLEIYHEQYF.

The chain carries TRBV4-2 and TRBJ2-5; 7 bases line up with TRBD2. Germline trimming cut 4 bases from V and 2 bases from J; bases unmatched to any gene: 4. Germline V gives CDR1 LGHNA, CDR2 YNFKEQ. This CDR3 is built from 14 residues. CDR3 protein: CASSRTSRQETQYF. CDR3 nucleotides: TGTGCCAGCAGCCGGACTAGTAGACAAGAGACCCAGTACTTC.

This clone was seen a few times. The CDR3 DNA is TGTGCCAGCACGGACTCGAGCTCCTATAATTCACCCCTCCACTTT. Translating gives CASTDSSSYNSPLHF. The V and J genes are TRBV6-6 and TRBJ1-6; D not resolved. CDR1 is MNHNY, CDR2 SVGAGI, per germline (reference sequence). V lost 7 bases and J lost 0, with 10 bases in between. CDR3 length equals 15 residues.

J is TRBJ2-5 and V is TRBV7-6, with 9 bases lining up with TRBD2. Germline values: CDR1 SGHVS, CDR2 FNYEAQ. This CDR3 is built from 14 residues. V lost 2 bases to trimming and J lost 5 bases; unmatched junction nucleotides: 3. The CDR3 spells CASSLRRGGETQYF. CDR3 DNA sequence: TGTGCCAGCAGCTTAAGGCGGGGGGGGGAGACCCAGTACTTC.

The rearrangement uses TRBV19 and TRBJ1-5; D is unresolved. The length of the CDR3 is 14 residues. V lost 8 bases to trimming and J lost 6 bases, with 17 bases between them. Germline loops: CDR1 LNHDA, CDR2 SQIVND (reference sequence). Here the CDR3 reads CASQRVGFGQPQHF. In DNA, the CDR3 is TGTGCCAGTCAACGGGTGGGTTTCGGTCAGCCCCAGCATTTT.

This clone rates as medium-sized. The V and J genes are TRBV7-8 and TRBJ2-7, with D tentatively TRBD2 (5 bases). The V gene lost 1 base and the J gene lost 9 bases, with 13 bases spanning the gap. Germline-derived CDR1 and CDR2 are SGHVS and FQNEAQ. This CDR3 spans 13 amino acids. This chain's CDR3 is CASSLDAGKAQYF. The CDR3 DNA is TGTGCCAGCAGCTTAGATGCCGGGAAAGCGCAGTACTTC. The variable domain in full, with the rest retrieved from reference TRBV7-8 and TRBJ2-7, is GAGVSQSPRYKVAKRGQDVALRCDPISGHVSLFWYQQALGQGPEFLTYFQNEAQLDKSGLPSDRFFAERPEGSVSTLKIQRTQQEDSAVYLCASSLDAGKAQYFGPGTRLTVT.

J is TRBJ2-3 and V is TRBV15; D is perhaps TRBD1 (5 bases). The CDR3 length is 16 residues. V was clipped by 4 bases and J by 0 bases, with 14 bases between them. Germline assignment: CDR1 LNHNV and CDR2 YYDKDF (reference sequence). CDR3 nucleotides: TGTGCCACCAGCATAAGACCGACAGAGAGCACAGATACGCAGTATTTT. Translated, it gives CATSIRPTESTDTQYF.

The chain employs TRBV7-2 and TRBJ2-3; 13 nucleotides match TRBD2. The CDR3 consists of 16 residues. The V gene's germline CDR1 is SGHTA and CDR2 FQGNSA. V shed 5 bases, J shed 2 bases, and the junction held 4 bases outside the gene matches. The chain's CDR3 is CASSQGTSGNTDTQYF. CDR3 DNA: TGTGCCAGCAGCCAGGGGACTAGCGGGAACACAGATACGCAGTATTTT.

The V gene is TRBV9, the J gene TRBJ2-1; D is unclear. Between the trimmed V and J ends, which lost 0 bases and 2 bases, there was a span of 3 bases. CDR1 is SGDLS, CDR2 YYNGEE, per germline. The CDR3 is 13 residues long. This CDR3 reads CASSVVAYNEQFF. CDR3 nucleotides: TGTGCCAGCAGCGTAGTGGCCTACAATGAGCAGTTCTTC.

This chain links TRBV5-1 with TRBJ2-7, with D tentatively TRBD1 (5 bases). The germline V and J ends were trimmed by 3 bases and 3 bases, with 10 bases remaining between them. The CDR3 sequence is 13 residues long. Per the germline V gene, CDR1 is SGHRS and CDR2 is YFSETQ. The DNA for the CDR3 is TGCGCCAGCAGCTCTGGACAAGACTACGAGCAGTACTTC. It is translated as CASSSGQDYEQYF. The whole variable domain, remainder taken from reference TRBV5-1 and TRBJ2-7, is KAGVTQTPRYLIKTRGQQVTLSCSPISGHRSVSWYQQTPGQGLQFLFEYFSETQRNKGNFPGRFSGRQFSNSRSEMNVSTLELGDSALYLCASSSGQDYEQYFGPGTRLTVT.